A single sample is the source of the 4 T cell receptor beta chains below, sequenced in a study of T-cell reconstitution after alpha-beta-depleted transplantation in children. A TCRbeta library incorporating unique molecular identifiers was prepared. Via MiXCR, TCRdb re-called the PCR reads, giving one row per CDR3 protein. The sample holds approximately 150,000 distinct CDR3 sequences, 8% to 10% seen once. This specimen was PBMCs, mostly from graft donor cells, taken 180 days after TCRalphabeta/CD19-depleted stem cell transplant. These receptors all stem from a female patient aged 2 to 10 who had a stem cell transplant for congenital amegakaryocytic thrombocytopenia, so the T cells may come from the graft donor.

The chain is built from TRBV20-1 and TRBJ1-2; a possible D gene is TRBD1 (6 bases). The germline V gene encodes CDR1 DFQATT and CDR2 SNEGSKA (reference sequence). V was clipped by 1 base and J by 5 bases, with 11 bases between them. The CDR3 is 13 amino acids. CDR3: CSARGGTPYGYTF. CDR3 DNA: TGCAGTGCTAGAGGAGGGACACCGTATGGCTACACCTTC.

This clonotype came up many times. CDR3 in DNA: TGCAGTGCTAGTCCCAGCTACAATGAGCAGTTCTTC. This sequence encodes CSASPSYNEQFF. The gene calls are TRBV20-1 and TRBJ2-1; D unclear. This CDR3 is built from 12 residues. Trimming removed 3 bases from V and 3 bases from J, with 6 bases in between. Germline CDR1 and CDR2: DFQATT and SNEGSKA (reference sequence).

The chain is built from TRBV5-1 and TRBJ1-1, with 8 bases identical to TRBD1. The CDR3 covers 16 residues. Trimming removed 3 bases from V and 11 bases from J; junction bases left unmatched: 18. Per the germline V gene, CDR1 is SGHRS and CDR2 is YFSETQ. The CDR3 reads CASSSGQGEVRDGAFF. The CDR3 DNA reads TGCGCCAGCAGCTCCGGACAGGGCGAGGTAAGGGACGGGGCTTTCTTT.

This clonotype was recorded at least ten times. The chain combines TRBV20-1 with TRBJ2-7; D possibly corresponds to TRBD1 (6 bases). V was pared by 6 bases and J by 4 bases, with 10 bases between. Germline assignment: CDR1 DFQATT and CDR2 SNEGSKA (reference sequence). CDR3 size: 11 residues. The CDR3 protein is CSAGHLYEQYF. The CDR3, as DNA: TGCAGTGCGGGACACCTATACGAGCAGTACTTC.